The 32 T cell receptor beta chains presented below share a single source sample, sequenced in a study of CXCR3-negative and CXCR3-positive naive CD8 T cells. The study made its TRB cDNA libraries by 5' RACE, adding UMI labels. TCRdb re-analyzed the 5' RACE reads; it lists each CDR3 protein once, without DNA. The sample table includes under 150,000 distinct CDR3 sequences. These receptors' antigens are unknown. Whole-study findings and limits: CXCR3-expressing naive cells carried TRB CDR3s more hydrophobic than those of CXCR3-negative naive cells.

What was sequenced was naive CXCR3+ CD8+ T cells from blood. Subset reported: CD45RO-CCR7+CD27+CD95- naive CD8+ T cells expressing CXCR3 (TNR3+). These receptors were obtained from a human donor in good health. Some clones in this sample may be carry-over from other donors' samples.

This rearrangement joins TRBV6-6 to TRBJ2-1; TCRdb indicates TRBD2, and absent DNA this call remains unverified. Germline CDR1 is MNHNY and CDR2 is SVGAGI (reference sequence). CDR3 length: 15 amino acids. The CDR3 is CASSSLEGRTNEQFF.

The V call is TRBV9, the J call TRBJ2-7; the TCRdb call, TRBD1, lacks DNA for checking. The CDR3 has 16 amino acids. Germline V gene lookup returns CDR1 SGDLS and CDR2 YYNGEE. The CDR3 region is CASSVADRGMWNEQYF.

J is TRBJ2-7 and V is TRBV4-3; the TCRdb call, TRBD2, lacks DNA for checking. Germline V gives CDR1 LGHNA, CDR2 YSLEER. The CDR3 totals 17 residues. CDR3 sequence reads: CASSRAWSGLQSYEQYF.

CDR3 region: CASNLSGEVETQYF. This chain connects TRBV28 to TRBJ2-5; TCRdb's D gene call, TRBD2, goes unchecked for lack of DNA. Germline loops: CDR1 MDHEN, CDR2 SYDVKM. The CDR3 is made up of 14 amino acids.

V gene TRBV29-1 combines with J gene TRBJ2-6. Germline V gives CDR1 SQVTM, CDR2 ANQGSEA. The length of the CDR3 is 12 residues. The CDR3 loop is CSALSGANVLTF.

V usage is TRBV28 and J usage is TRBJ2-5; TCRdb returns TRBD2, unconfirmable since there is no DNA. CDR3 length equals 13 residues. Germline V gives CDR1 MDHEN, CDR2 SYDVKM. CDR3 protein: CASKGLAEETQYF.

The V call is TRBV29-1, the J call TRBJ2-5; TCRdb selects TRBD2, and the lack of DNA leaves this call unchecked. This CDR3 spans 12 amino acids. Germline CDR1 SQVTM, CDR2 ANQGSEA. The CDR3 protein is CSFTVGEETQYF.

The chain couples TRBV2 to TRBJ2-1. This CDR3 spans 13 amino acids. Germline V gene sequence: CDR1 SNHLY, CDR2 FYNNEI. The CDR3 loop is CASMVEVNNEQFF.

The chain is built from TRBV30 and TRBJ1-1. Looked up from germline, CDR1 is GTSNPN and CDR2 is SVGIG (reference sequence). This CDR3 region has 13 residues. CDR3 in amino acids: CAWRIGSYTEAFF. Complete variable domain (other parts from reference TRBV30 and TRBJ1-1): SQTIHQWPATLVQPVGSPLSLECTVEGTSNPNLYWYRQAAGRGLQLLFYSVGIGQISSEVPQNLSASRPQDRQFILSSKKLLLSDSGFYLCAWRIGSYTEAFFGQGTRLTVV.

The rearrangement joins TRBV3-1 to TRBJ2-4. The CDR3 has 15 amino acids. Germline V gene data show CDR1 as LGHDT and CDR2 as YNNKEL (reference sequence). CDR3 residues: CASSQDWEQKNIQYF.

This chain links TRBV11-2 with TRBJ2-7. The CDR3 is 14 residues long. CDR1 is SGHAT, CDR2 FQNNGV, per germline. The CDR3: CASSTAGGSYEQYF. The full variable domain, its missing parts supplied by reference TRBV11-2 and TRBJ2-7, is EAGVAQSPRYKIIEKRQSVAFWCNPISGHATLYWYQQILGQGPKLLIQFQNNGVVDDSQLPKDRFSAERLKGVDSTLKIQPAKLEDSAVYLCASSTAGGSYEQYFGPGTRLTVT.

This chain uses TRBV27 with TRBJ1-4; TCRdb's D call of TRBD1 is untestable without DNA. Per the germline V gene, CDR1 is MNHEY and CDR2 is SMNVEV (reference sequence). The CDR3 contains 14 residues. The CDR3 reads CASSLRRGGEKLFF.

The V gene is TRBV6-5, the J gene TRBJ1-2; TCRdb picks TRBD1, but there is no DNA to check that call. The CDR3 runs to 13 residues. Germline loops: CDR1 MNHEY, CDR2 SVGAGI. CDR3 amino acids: CASRKKGNYGYTF.

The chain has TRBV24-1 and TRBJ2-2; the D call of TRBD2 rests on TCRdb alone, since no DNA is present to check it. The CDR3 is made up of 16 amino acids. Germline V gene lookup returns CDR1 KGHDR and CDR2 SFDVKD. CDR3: CATSDFLAGAAGELFF.

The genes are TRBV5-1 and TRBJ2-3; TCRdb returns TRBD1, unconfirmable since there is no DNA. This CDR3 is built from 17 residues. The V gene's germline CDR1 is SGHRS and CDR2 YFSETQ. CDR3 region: CASSLEATGPGVYTQYF.

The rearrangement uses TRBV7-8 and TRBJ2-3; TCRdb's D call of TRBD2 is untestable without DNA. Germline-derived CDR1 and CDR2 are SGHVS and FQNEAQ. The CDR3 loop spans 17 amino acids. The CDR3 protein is CASSLLGGGPVADTQYF.

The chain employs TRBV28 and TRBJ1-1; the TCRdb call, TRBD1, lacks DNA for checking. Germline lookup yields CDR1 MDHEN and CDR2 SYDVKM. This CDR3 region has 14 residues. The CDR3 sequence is CASSFMTGDTEAFF. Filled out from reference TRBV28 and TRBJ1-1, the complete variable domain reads DVKVTQSSRYLVKRTGEKVFLECVQDMDHENMFWYRQDPGLGLRLIYFSYDVKMKEKGDIPEGYSVSREKKERFSLILESASTNQTSMYLCASSFMTGDTEAFFGQGTRLTVV.

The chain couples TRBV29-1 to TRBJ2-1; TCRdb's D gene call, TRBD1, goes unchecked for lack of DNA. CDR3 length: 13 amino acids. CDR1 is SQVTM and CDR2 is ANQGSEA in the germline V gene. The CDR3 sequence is CGARESGWNEQFF.

The CDR3 spells CSVEGGDVSYNEQFF. The chain couples TRBV29-1 to TRBJ2-1; TCRdb proposes TRBD1, but this gene call is untestable without DNA. CDR1 is SQVTM and CDR2 is ANQGSEA in the germline V gene. This CDR3 is 15 amino acids long.

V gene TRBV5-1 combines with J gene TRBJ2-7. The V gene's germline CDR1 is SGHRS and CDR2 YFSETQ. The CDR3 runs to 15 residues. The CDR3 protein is CASSLGWSGAYEQYF. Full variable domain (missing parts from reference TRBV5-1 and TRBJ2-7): KAGVTQTPRYLIKTRGQQVTLSCSPISGHRSVSWYQQTPGQGLQFLFEYFSETQRNKGNFPGRFSGRQFSNSRSEMNVSTLELGDSALYLCASSLGWSGAYEQYFGPGTRLTVT.

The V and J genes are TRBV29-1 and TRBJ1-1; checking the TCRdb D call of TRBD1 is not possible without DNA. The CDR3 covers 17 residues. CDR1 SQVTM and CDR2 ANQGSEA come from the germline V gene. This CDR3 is CSVEGATIRTVNTEAFF.

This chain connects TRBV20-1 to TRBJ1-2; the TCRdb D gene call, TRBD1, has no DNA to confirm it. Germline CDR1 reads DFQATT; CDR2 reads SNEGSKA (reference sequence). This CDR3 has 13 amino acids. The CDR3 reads CSARGRGRNGYTF.

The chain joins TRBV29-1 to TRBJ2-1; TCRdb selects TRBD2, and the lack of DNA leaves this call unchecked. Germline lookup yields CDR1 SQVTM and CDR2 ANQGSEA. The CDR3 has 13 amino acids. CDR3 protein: CSVEGLGYAGQFF.

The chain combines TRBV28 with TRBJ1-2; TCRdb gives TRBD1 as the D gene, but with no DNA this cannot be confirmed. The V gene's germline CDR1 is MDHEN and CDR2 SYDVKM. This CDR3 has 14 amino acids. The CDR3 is CASSFTTGVYGYTF.

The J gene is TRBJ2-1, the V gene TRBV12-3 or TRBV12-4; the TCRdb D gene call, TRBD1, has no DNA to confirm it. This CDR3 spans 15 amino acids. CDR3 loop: CASRTGTVDYNEQFF.

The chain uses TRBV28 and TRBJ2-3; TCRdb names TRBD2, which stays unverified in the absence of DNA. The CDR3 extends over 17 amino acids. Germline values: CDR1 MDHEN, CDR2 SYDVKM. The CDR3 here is CASSLWYSSSRTDTQYF.

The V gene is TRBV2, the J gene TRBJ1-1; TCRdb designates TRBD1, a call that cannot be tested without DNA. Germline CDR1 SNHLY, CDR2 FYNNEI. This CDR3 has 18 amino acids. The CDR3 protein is CASRSPGGSRGPNTEAFF.

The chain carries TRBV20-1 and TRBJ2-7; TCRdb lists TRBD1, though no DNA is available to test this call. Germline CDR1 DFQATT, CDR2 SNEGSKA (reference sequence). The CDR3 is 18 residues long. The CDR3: CSAREGPLTGGVGYEQYF.

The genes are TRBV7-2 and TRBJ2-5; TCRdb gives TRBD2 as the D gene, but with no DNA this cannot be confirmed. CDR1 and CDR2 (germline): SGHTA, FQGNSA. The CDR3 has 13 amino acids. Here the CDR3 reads CASSDTSGETQYF.

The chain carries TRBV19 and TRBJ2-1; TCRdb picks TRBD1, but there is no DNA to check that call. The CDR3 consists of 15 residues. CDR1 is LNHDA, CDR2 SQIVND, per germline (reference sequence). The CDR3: CASSTGQGYYNEQFF.

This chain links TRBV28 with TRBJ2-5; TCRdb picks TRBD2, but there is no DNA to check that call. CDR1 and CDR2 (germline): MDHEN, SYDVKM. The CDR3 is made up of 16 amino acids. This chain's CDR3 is CASSLQRLAGGETQYF.

The CDR3: CATSREGGYSGNEKLFF. This chain connects TRBV15 to TRBJ1-4; TCRdb outputs TRBD1, but without DNA this stays unchecked. The CDR3 contains 17 residues. In germline, CDR1 is LNHNV, CDR2 YYDKDF (reference sequence).